The 22 T cell receptor beta chains below all came from one sample that was sequenced in a study of OX40 agonist ivuxolimab in advanced cancers. Using immunoSEQ multiplex PCR, the repertoire was profiled, and TCRdb retains in-frame clones only, with some absent. The table has about 35,000 clones, 92% seen once. This material consisted of CD4+ or CD8+ T cells sorted from blood, taken in a trial of the OX40 agonist ivuxolimab. The receptors here all came from an adult with an advanced solid tumor such as melanoma, head and neck, liver or kidney cancer.

The rearrangement uses TRBV10-1 and TRBJ2-5; 8 positions match TRBD1. The junction had 11 bases not matched to a gene; V was cut back by 6 bases and J by 5 bases. This CDR3 is built from 15 residues. Germline lookup yields CDR1 WNHNN and CDR2 SYGVQD (reference sequence). This CDR3 reads CASSRTAGGLETQYF. CDR3 sequence (DNA): TGCGCCAGCAGCCGGACCGCAGGGGGCTTGGAGACCCAGTACTTC.

The chain recombines TRBV27 with TRBJ2-4; TRBD2 aligns across 8 bases. Looked up from germline, CDR1 is MNHEY and CDR2 is SMNVEV (reference sequence). The CDR3 has 17 residues. The V segment lost 1 base and the J segment 6 bases; nucleotides outside the gene matches: 11. The CDR3 region has the DNA TGTGCCAGCAGTTTATTATCCAGCGGGAGCCAGTCAAACATTCAGTACTTC. It is translated as CASSLLSSGSQSNIQYF.

This chain links TRBV18 with TRBJ2-3; the D gene is possibly TRBD2 (6 bases). From germline, CDR1 is KGHSH and CDR2 LQKENI. This CDR3 comprises 15 residues. V dropped 0 bases and J dropped 3 bases, with 10 bases sitting between them. The CDR3 here is CASSPPIGRTDTQYF. The CDR3 nucleotides are TGTGCCAGCTCACCACCGATCGGGAGAACAGATACGCAGTATTTT.

This chain joins TRBV19 and TRBJ2-2; 7 bases agree with TRBD2. V shed 9 bases and J 6 bases; nucleotides not matched to a gene: 7. The germline CDR1 and CDR2 sequences are LNHDA and SQIVND (reference sequence). The CDR3 covers 13 residues. The CDR3 nucleotides read TGTGCCAGCCGAAACCGGGAGGCCGGGGAGCTGTTTTTT. Amino acid sequence: CASRNREAGELFF. Together with reference TRBV19 and TRBJ2-2, the CDR3 gives the full variable domain: DGGITQSPKYLFRKEGQNVTLSCEQNLNHDAMYWYRQDPGQGLRLIYYSQIVNDFQKGDIAEGYSVSREKKESFPLTVTSAQKNPTAFYLCASRNREAGELFFGEGSRLTVL.

The chain couples TRBV7-8 to TRBJ1-1, with D tentatively TRBD1 (6 bases). Germline-derived CDR1 and CDR2 are SGHVS and FQNEAQ. This CDR3 is 15 amino acids long. V lost 0 bases to trimming and J lost 4 bases, with 12 bases between them. The CDR3 DNA sequence: TGTGCCAGCAGCTTAGCGCGGGGGGCTCGCACTGAAGCTTTCTTT. It translates to CASSLARGARTEAFF.

The CDR3 coding sequence is TGTGCCTGGAGTGTATCAGGGGGCGGCTATGGCTACACCTTC. Protein product: CAWSVSGGGYGYTF. This chain uses TRBV30 with TRBJ1-2; the match to TRBD1 covers 8 bases. V was pared by 0 bases and J by 4 bases, with 4 bases of the junction left unmatched. Germline V lookup: CDR1 GTSNPN, CDR2 SVGIG (reference sequence). The CDR3 is 14 residues long. The variable domain in full, completed from reference TRBV30 and TRBJ1-2, reads SQTIHQWPATLVQPVGSPLSLECTVEGTSNPNLYWYRQAAGRGLQLLFYSVGIGQISSEVPQNLSASRPQDRQFILSSKKLLLSDSGFYLCAWSVSGGGYGYTFGSGTRLTVV.

The CDR3 loop reads CASSITTPGELFF. The DNA for the CDR3 is TGTGCCAGTAGTATTACCACCCCCGGGGAGCTGTTTTTT. The gene calls are TRBV19 and TRBJ2-2; D is unclear. V gave up 3 bases and J gave up 6 bases, with 8 bases separating them. CDR3 size: 13 residues. CDR1 is LNHDA and CDR2 is SQIVND in the germline V gene (reference sequence).

The genes are TRBV19 and TRBJ1-5; D gene uncertain. CDR1 LNHDA and CDR2 SQIVND come from the germline V gene (reference sequence). V shed 2 bases and J shed 3 bases, with 11 bases lying between them. This CDR3 has 15 amino acids. The CDR3 DNA follows: TGTGCCAGTAGTATATCTGCGAGATTCAATCAGCCCCAGCATTTT. Amino acid sequence: CASSISARFNQPQHF.

Details on this clone: Being one base from a much bigger clone, this may be a read error. The CDR3 bases are TGCGCCAGCAGCCCACCAGCGGGGGGCGAGCAGTACTTC. Amino acid sequence: CASSPPAGGEQYF. This sequence joins TRBV4-1 and TRBJ2-7, with 9 bases matching TRBD2. Germline assignment: CDR1 MGHRA and CDR2 YSYEKL. Trimming cost V 4 bases and J 6 bases; bases outside gene matches: 4. This CDR3 comprises 13 residues.

The chain links TRBV5-4 to TRBJ2-1; D uncertain. CDR1 and CDR2 (germline): SGHNT, YYREEE (reference sequence). The CDR3 loop spans 13 amino acids. Trimming shortened V by 3 bases and J by 4 bases, and 8 bases separated the two germline ends. CDR3 in amino acids: CASSSVLYNEQFF. The CDR3 DNA sequence: TGTGCCAGCAGCTCCGTCCTTTACAATGAGCAGTTCTTC.

This chain links TRBV6-6 with TRBJ2-4, with TRBD1 identical over 12 bases. Germline values: CDR1 MNHNY, CDR2 SVGAGI (reference sequence). J was trimmed by 11 bases and V by 6 bases; bases with no gene match: 11. The CDR3 extends over 15 amino acids. The CDR3 nucleotides read TGTGCCAGCAGGTCCCGGGACAGGGGGCCAGGAGTTCAGTACTTC. It yields the protein CASRSRDRGPGVQYF.

The chain employs TRBV4-1 and TRBJ1-5; no clear D gene. Germline V gene sequence: CDR1 MGHRA, CDR2 YSYEKL. Trimming cost V 1 base and J 15 bases, with 10 bases left between them. The CDR3 contains 11 residues. The CDR3 spells CASSQGGLLHF. The CDR3, as DNA: TGCGCCAGCAGCCAAGGTGGGCTGTTGCATTTT.

V gene TRBV27 combines with J gene TRBJ2-7, with D possibly being TRBD2 (6 bases). The CDR3 has 16 amino acids. Germline loops: CDR1 MNHEY, CDR2 SMNVEV (reference sequence). The ends were cut back, 2 bases at V and 2 bases at J, with 16 bases in the middle. For the CDR3, the DNA is TGTGCCAGCAGTTTACCCAGCGGGTTCGGCCCCTACGAGCAGTACTTC. Protein product: CASSLPSGFGPYEQYF.

In its sample, this clone was seen once. The rearrangement uses TRBV7-6 and TRBJ2-7; weak D call: TRBD2 (7 bases). This CDR3 is built from 13 residues. Germline V gives CDR1 SGHVS, CDR2 FNYEAQ. V lost 5 bases and J 7 bases, leaving 15 bases between the germline ends. In nucleotides, the CDR3 is TGTGCCAGCAGCCCCCTAGGGGGGGGAGAGCAGTACTTC. The encoded protein is CASSPLGGGEQYF. Filled out from reference TRBV7-6 and TRBJ2-7, the complete variable domain reads GAGVSQSPRYKVTKRGQDVALRCDPISGHVSLYWYRQALGQGPEFLTYFNYEAQQDKSGLPNDRFSAERPEGSISTLTIQRTEQRDSAMYRCASSPLGGGEQYFGPGTRLTVT.

The count of this clone is one. The genes are TRBV7-9 and TRBJ2-7; 8 bases agree with TRBD1. The CDR3 has 15 residues. CDR1 is SEHNR, CDR2 FQNEAQ, per germline (reference sequence). The ends lost 5 bases at V and 5 bases at J; junction bases unmatched: 11. The CDR3 region is CASSPQRTGHHEQYF. The CDR3 DNA is TGTGCCAGCAGCCCCCAACGGACAGGGCACCACGAGCAGTACTTC.

The sample holds one count of this clone. The rearrangement joins TRBV4-1 to TRBJ2-2; no firm D call. Germline CDR1 is MGHRA and CDR2 is YSYEKL. Trimming stripped 1 base from V and 7 bases from J, with 7 bases between. The CDR3 is 13 residues long. The CDR3 DNA follows: TGCGCCAGCAGCCAAGTTAGGTTCGGGGAGCTGTTTTTT. Residues: CASSQVRFGELFF.

The chain has TRBV5-1 and TRBJ2-7; D not certain. This CDR3 is built from 16 residues. Trimming took off 4 bases at V and 3 bases at J, with 20 bases between the two ends. CDR1 and CDR2 (germline): SGHRS, YFSETQ. The CDR3: CASSTQDPGRNYEQYF. The CDR3 DNA is TGCGCCAGCAGCACCCAAGACCCCGGGCGAAACTACGAGCAGTACTTC.

This chain joins TRBV6-6 and TRBJ2-3; the D gene is possibly TRBD2 (5 bases). Germline V gene lookup returns CDR1 MNHNY and CDR2 SVGAGI (reference sequence). This CDR3 is built from 14 residues. The V and J ends lost 0 bases and 4 bases respectively, with 8 bases between them. CDR3 residues: CASSYSMEADTQYF. The CDR3 coding sequence is TGTGCCAGCAGTTACTCGATGGAGGCAGATACGCAGTATTTT.

The chain recombines TRBV6-5 with TRBJ2-3; D tentatively fits TRBD1 or TRBD2 (5 bases each). The CDR3 is made up of 13 amino acids. With 9 bases removed from V and 2 bases from J, the gap between germline ends came to 12 bases. Germline CDR1 and CDR2: MNHEY and SVGAGI. The CDR3 nucleotides are TGTGCCAGGACGGGACGGATCACAGATACGCAGTATTTT. This translates into CARTGRITDTQYF.

CDR3 nucleotide sequence: TGTGCCAGCAGGGAGGTTTCTAGTAGGGATGAGCAGTTCTTC. Translating it yields CASREVSSRDEQFF. This chain connects TRBV7-9 to TRBJ2-1; possibly TRBD2 for D (5 bases). V lost 6 bases, J lost 8 bases, and 17 bases lay in between. Germline assignment: CDR1 SEHNR and CDR2 FQNEAQ (reference sequence). The CDR3 runs to 14 residues.

CDR3 residues: CASSVVGGGFSNQPQHF. In DNA, the CDR3 is TGTGCCAGCAGTGTGGTTGGGGGGGGCTTTAGCAATCAGCCCCAGCATTTT. The rearrangement links TRBV28 to TRBJ1-5; D perhaps matches TRBD1 (6 bases). CDR1 and CDR2 (germline): MDHEN, SYDVKM. This CDR3 is 17 amino acids long. The ends were cut back, 5 bases at V and 0 bases at J, with 17 bases in the middle.

The V and J genes are TRBV29-1 and TRBJ1-1; D is possibly TRBD1 (6 bases). The CDR3 runs 14 residues. V gave up 4 bases and J gave up 1 base, with 13 bases separating them. Germline V gene lookup returns CDR1 SQVTM and CDR2 ANQGSEA. The CDR3 region is CSVVGAGPNTEAFF. The CDR3 nucleotides read TGCAGCGTTGTGGGGGCAGGTCCGAACACTGAAGCTTTCTTT.